This T cell receptor beta chain is drawn from a study of blood T cell repertoires in COVID-19. Across the whole study: Samples of COVID-19 (acute and convalescent) were obtained from the United States, Italy and Spain. Sources were T cells, B-cell-depleted T cells, or PBMCs; the material itself was cDNA or gDNA.

This clone was counted a single time. Original data processing: Nucleated cell number was recorded as an estimate derived from reference gene primer amplification. Profiled with immunoSEQ multiplex PCR; TCRdb holds only in-frame clones, not every one. V and J calls and clone size are copied from that table; D and trimming were computed from the DNA. The table has 19,000 or so clones, approximately 83% seen once. This clonotype originated in a human donor in a cohort sampled during active COVID-19. The sequenced sample was peripheral blood.

The CDR3 DNA reads as TGTGCCAGCAGCCAAGATAGGGGAGGAGCTGGCTACACCTTC. Translation gives CASSQDRGGAGYTF. This chain connects TRBV14 to TRBJ1-2; D possibly corresponds to TRBD1 (5 bases). The CDR3 contains 14 residues. Trimming left V 0 bases short and J 7 bases short, with 12 bases between. Germline V gives CDR1 SGHDN, CDR2 FVKESK.